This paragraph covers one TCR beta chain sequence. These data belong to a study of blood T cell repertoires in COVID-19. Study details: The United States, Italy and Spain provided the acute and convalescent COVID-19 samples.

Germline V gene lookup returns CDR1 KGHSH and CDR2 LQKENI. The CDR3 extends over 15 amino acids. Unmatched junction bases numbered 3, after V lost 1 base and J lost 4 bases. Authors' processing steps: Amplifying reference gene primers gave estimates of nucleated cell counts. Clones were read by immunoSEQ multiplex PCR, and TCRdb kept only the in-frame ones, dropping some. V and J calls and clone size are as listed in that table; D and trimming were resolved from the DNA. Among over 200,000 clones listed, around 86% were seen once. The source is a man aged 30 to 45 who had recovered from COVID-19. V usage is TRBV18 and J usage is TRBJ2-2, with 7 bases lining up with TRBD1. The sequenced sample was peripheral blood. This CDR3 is CASSPRGQPTGELFF. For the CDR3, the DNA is TGTGCCAGCTCACCACGGGGACAGCCCACCGGGGAGCTGTTTTTT. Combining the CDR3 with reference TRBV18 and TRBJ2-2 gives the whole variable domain NAGVMQNPRHLVRRRGQEARLRCSPMKGHSHVYWYRQLPEEGLKFMVYLQKENIIDESGMPKERFSAEFPKEGPSILRIQQVVRGDSAAYFCASSPRGQPTGELFFGEGSRLTVL.